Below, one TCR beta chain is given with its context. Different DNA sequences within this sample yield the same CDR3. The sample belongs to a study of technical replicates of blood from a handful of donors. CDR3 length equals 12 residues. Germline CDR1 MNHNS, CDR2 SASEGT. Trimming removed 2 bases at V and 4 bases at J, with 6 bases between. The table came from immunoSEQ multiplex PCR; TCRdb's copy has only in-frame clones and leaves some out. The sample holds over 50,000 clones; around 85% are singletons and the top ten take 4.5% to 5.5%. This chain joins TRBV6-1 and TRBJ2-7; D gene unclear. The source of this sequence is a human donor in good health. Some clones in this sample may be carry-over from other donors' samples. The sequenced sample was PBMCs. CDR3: CASSEPGYEQYF. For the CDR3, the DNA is TGTGCCAGCAGTGAACCAGGATACGAGCAGTACTTC.